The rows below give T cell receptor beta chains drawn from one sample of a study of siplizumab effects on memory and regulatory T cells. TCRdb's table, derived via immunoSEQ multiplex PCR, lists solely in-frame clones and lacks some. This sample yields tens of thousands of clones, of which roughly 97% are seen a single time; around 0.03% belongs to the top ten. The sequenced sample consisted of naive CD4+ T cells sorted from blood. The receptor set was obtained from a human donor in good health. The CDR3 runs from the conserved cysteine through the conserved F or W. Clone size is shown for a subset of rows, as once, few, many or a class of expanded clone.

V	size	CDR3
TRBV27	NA	CASSSRGYEQYF
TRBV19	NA	CASSISEGNNEKLFF
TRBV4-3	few	CASSQGGEWNQPQHF
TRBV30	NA	CAWSATGGEQYF
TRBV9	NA	CASSRDFNEQFF
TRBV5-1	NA	CASSLVQGSGNTIYF
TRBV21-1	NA	CASSGQWRVSPLHF
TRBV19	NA	CASSIDLWSGPRQGAHGYTF
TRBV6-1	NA	CASSEEGPTDTQYF
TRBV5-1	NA	CASSLGQGRLMNTEAFF
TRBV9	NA	CASSTGGGAIGNSPLHF
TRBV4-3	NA	CASSPRTGETQYF
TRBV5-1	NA	CASSFQVTGGQSSYNSPLHF
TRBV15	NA	CATSRDQRRGARTDTQYF
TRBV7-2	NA	CASSLAAPGLAETDTQYF
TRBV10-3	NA	CAIGKDNEQFF
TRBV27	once	CASPPGSLELNQPQHF
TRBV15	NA	CATSRSRDSGGGKLFF
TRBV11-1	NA	CASSPRGFHLETQYF
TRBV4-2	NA	CASSLGLVGGGAYEQYF
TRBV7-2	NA	CASSFVFGFTF
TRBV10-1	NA	CASSELPGLVSAPDTQYF
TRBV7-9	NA	CASSLMMAPNQPQHF
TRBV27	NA	CASSLRLGQTYTEAFF
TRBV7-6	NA	CASSALGPAEQYF
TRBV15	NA	CATSRDRGSSGNTIYF
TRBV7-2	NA	CASSLAGGSGEQYF
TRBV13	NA	CASNSFVTGRSTDTQYF
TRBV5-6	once	CASSLGGAQAFF
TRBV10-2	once	CASGREGWETQYF
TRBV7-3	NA	CASSSSPGAEAFF
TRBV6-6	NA	CASSGEATQYF
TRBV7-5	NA	CVRSPGRQDNEKLFF
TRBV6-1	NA	CASSERQGARNEKLFF
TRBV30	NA	CAWNYFPGQGLTGELFF